This T cell receptor (beta chain) was obtained from a study of cytomegalovirus exposure and HLA in healthy donors. The PCR was carried out with 60 Vbeta primers and 13 Jbeta primers. Produced via immunoSEQ multiplex PCR; TCRdb's table is partial and in-frame only. The repertoire has around 100,000 clones, 74% of them found once; the top ten carry approximately 2.5%. CDR1 and CDR2 from the germline V gene are MNHNS and SASEGT. The CDR3 covers 16 residues. Trimming took 4 bases from V and 2 from J; bases not matched to a gene: 8. The sample was PBMCs. The chain recombines TRBV6-1 with TRBJ1-5; 7 nucleotides line up with TRBD1. This receptor was obtained from a man between 45 and 60 years old in good health and CMV-seropositive. The CDR3 bases are TGTGCCAGCAGTGGCCTGACAGGGATGGGCAATCAGCCCCAGCATTTT. It is translated as CASSGLTGMGNQPQHF.